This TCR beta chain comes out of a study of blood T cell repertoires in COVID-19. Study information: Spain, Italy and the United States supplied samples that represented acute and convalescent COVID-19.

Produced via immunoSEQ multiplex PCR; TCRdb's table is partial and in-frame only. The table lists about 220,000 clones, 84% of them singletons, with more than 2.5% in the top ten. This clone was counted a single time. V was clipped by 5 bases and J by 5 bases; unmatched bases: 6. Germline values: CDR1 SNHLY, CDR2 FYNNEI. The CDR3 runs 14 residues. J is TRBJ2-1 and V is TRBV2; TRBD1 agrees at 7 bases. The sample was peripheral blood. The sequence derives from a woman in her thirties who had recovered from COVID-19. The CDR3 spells CASSRQGRDNEQFF. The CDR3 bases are TGTGCCAGCAGTCGACAGGGCCGGGACAATGAGCAGTTCTTC.